The 12 T cell receptor beta chains below come from one sample, sequenced in a study of blood T cell repertoires in COVID-19. The assay was immunoSEQ multiplex PCR, and TCRdb's table has in-frame clones only and misses some. The data show 200,000 to 250,000 clones, nearly 90% seen once. The specimen sequenced was PBMCs or T cells enriched from blood (not recorded which). These receptors originate from a man aged 25 to 40 who had recovered from COVID-19.

J is TRBJ2-3 and V is TRBV4-2; TRBD2 matches 12 bases. The CDR3 covers 16 residues. The V gene's germline CDR1 is LGHNA and CDR2 YNFKEQ. V shed 4 bases, J shed 7 bases, and the junction held 9 bases outside the gene matches. As DNA, the CDR3 is TGTGCCAGCAGCCGATCCCTAGCGGGGGGGCTCAATACGCAGTATTTT. As protein: CASSRSLAGGLNTQYF.

The gene calls are TRBV30 and TRBJ2-7, with D perhaps matching TRBD1 (5 bases). The germline V gene encodes CDR1 GTSNPN and CDR2 SVGIG (reference sequence). The CDR3 loop spans 14 amino acids. V shed 5 bases and J shed 2 bases, with 16 bases lying between them. CDR3 DNA: TGTGCCTGGCGGCAGGGTCCAGGCCCCTACGAGCAGTACTTC. Amino acids: CAWRQGPGPYEQYF.

This clone was detected once. This rearrangement joins TRBV2 to TRBJ2-3; no clear D gene. V dropped 7 bases and J dropped 7 bases, with 6 bases sitting between them. There are 10 residues in the CDR3. Per germline, CDR1 SNHLY and CDR2 FYNNEI. CDR3 sequence (DNA): TGTGCCAGCACCAGAAATACGCAGTATTTT. Translated, it gives CASTRNTQYF.

J is TRBJ2-7 and V is TRBV13; the D is unclear. This CDR3 has 11 residues. The V end lost 4 bases, the J end lost 3 bases, and 4 bases lay between the germline ends. The germline V gene encodes CDR1 PRHDT and CDR2 FYEKMQ (reference sequence). The CDR3 nucleotides are TGTGCCAGCAGCTCACTCTACGAGCAGTACTTC. It specifies CASSSLYEQYF.

This chain joins TRBV25-1 and TRBJ2-7; TRBD2 aligns across 8 bases. Germline V gene data show CDR1 as MGHDK and CDR2 as SYGVNS. This CDR3 has 14 residues. Germline trimming cut 2 bases from V and 4 bases from J; bases unmatched to any gene: 4. The CDR3: CASSESGSSYEQYF. Written as DNA, the CDR3 is TGTGCCAGCAGTGAAAGCGGGAGTTCATACGAGCAGTACTTC.

This clone was observed once. The CDR3: CASSVSSYEQYF. The CDR3 coding sequence is TGTGCCAGCAGTGTGAGCTCCTACGAGCAGTACTTC. The chain links TRBV28 to TRBJ2-7; D is undetermined. The CDR3 loop spans 12 amino acids. Trimming left V 5 bases short and J 0 bases short, with 5 bases between. The germline V gene encodes CDR1 MDHEN and CDR2 SYDVKM.

The CDR3 coding sequence is TGTGCCAGCAGTGACCCACACAGGGGACCCTACGAGCAGTACTTC. This gives the protein CASSDPHRGPYEQYF. The chain links TRBV6-1 to TRBJ2-7; TRBD1 aligns across 7 bases. The CDR3 consists of 15 residues. The V segment lost 3 bases and the J segment 2 bases; nucleotides outside the gene matches: 7. Germline assignment: CDR1 MNHNS and CDR2 SASEGT.

V gene TRBV5-1 combines with J gene TRBJ2-1; 9 nucleotides agree with TRBD2. Germline V lookup: CDR1 SGHRS, CDR2 YFSETQ. J gave up 12 bases and V 4 bases, and 14 bases lay outside the gene matches. This CDR3 has 15 amino acids. This chain's CDR3 is CASSLAGGGMVMQFF. Written as DNA, the CDR3 is TGCGCCAGCAGCCTGGCGGGGGGGGGCATGGTGATGCAGTTCTTC.

The chain carries TRBV5-4 and TRBJ1-1, with 7 bases lining up with TRBD1. The germline V gene has CDR1 SGHNT and CDR2 YYREEE (reference sequence). V lost 6 bases and J lost 1; bases outside the gene matches: 9. The CDR3 runs to 15 residues. This CDR3 reads CASIGQAGRNTEAFF. The CDR3 DNA is TGTGCCAGCATCGGACAGGCTGGGAGGAACACTGAAGCTTTCTTT.

The V call is TRBV5-1, the J call TRBJ1-6; TRBD1 matches 8 bases. Germline values: CDR1 SGHRS, CDR2 YFSETQ. The CDR3 runs 16 residues. V shed 0 bases and J 7 bases; nucleotides not matched to a gene: 6. CDR3 DNA: TGCGCCAGCAGCTTGGGGACAGGGAGGCCCAATTCACCCCTCCACTTT. Translated: CASSLGTGRPNSPLHF.

V and J are TRBV7-2 and TRBJ2-1, with D possibly TRBD2 on 6 matching bases. This CDR3 contains 18 residues. Germline V gives CDR1 SGHTA, CDR2 FQGNSA. V was trimmed by 1 base and J by 0 bases, leaving 16 bases between them. CDR3 DNA: TGTGCCAGCAGCTTAGATTTGGTTTCCGGGAGCTCCTACAATGAGCAGTTCTTC. It yields the protein CASSLDLVSGSSYNEQFF. Variable domain in full (rest from reference TRBV7-2 and TRBJ2-1): GAGVSQSPSNKVTEKGKDVELRCDPISGHTALYWYRQSLGQGLEFLIYFQGNSAPDKSGLPSDRFSAERTGGSVSTLTIQRTQQEDSAVYLCASSLDLVSGSSYNEQFFGPGTRLTVL.

This chain links TRBV6-4 with TRBJ2-1; TRBD2 is a possible D gene (6 bases). Germline CDR1 is MRHNA and CDR2 is SNTAGT. The CDR3 sequence is 15 residues long. Trimming cost V 6 bases and J 7 bases, with 19 bases left between them. The CDR3 loop reads CASRKRVPAGNEQFF. The DNA of the CDR3 is TGTGCCAGCAGGAAGCGGGTCCCCGCGGGGAATGAGCAGTTCTTC.